One sample yielded the 15 T cell receptor beta chains listed below, sequenced in a study of T cell clones after liver transplantation. Profiling relied on immunoSEQ multiplex PCR, and the TCRdb table lists in-frame clones only, not all of them. The table has 20,000 to 25,000 clones, about three quarters seen once. Source: CD4+ T cells from blood, taken before liver transplant. Every receptor here comes from a human donor who received a liver transplant.

The V and J genes are TRBV28 and TRBJ2-1, with D perhaps TRBD2 (5 bases). The germline gives CDR1 MDHEN, CDR2 SYDVKM. This CDR3 has 16 amino acids. The ends were cut back, 8 bases at V and 7 bases at J, with 24 bases in the middle. CDR3 sequence (DNA): TGTGCCAGCCAGCCATCTTGGGAGCTTCTAGGGAATGAGCAGTTCTTC. It translates to CASQPSWELLGNEQFF. Complete variable domain (other parts from reference TRBV28 and TRBJ2-1): DVKVTQSSRYLVKRTGEKVFLECVQDMDHENMFWYRQDPGLGLRLIYFSYDVKMKEKGDIPEGYSVSREKKERFSLILESASTNQTSMYLCASQPSWELLGNEQFFGPGTRLTVL.

Sample share makes this clone medium-sized. V usage is TRBV10-2 and J usage is TRBJ2-7; 11 bases match TRBD2. CDR3 length equals 14 residues. Trimming removed 6 bases from V and 1 base from J; junction bases left unmatched: 2. Germline V lookup: CDR1 WSHSY, CDR2 SAAADI. The CDR3, as DNA: TGCGCCAGCAGGACTAGCGGGGTTTCCTACGAGCAGTACTTC. Its protein product is CASRTSGVSYEQYF.

This sequence joins TRBV5-4 and TRBJ2-3; perhaps TRBD1 as D (5 bases). The V gene lost 4 bases and the J gene lost 0 bases, with 12 bases spanning the gap. The germline CDR1 and CDR2 sequences are SGHNT and YYREEE (reference sequence). The CDR3 consists of 15 residues. The CDR3 coding sequence is TGTGCCAGCAGCCCGGACACCCATAGCACAGATACGCAGTATTTT. Its protein is CASSPDTHSTDTQYF.

This chain connects TRBV19 to TRBJ2-7; 7 bases align to TRBD2. The V segment lost 6 bases and the J segment 0 bases; nucleotides outside the gene matches: 5. Germline CDR1 and CDR2: LNHDA and SQIVND (reference sequence). CDR3 length: 14 amino acids. The CDR3 loop is CASSRVAGSYEQYF. For the CDR3, the DNA is TGTGCCAGTAGCAGGGTAGCGGGCTCCTACGAGCAGTACTTC.

This clone was counted only a few times. The J gene is TRBJ1-1, the V gene TRBV11-2; D remains unclear. Germline CDR1 and CDR2: SGHAT and FQNNGV. The V gene lost 3 bases and the J gene lost 4 bases, with 9 bases spanning the gap. The CDR3 length is 13 residues. The DNA of the CDR3 is TGTGCCAGCAGCTTTACCGGTGTCACTGAAGCTTTCTTT. This encodes CASSFTGVTEAFF.

The chain employs TRBV28 and TRBJ2-1, with D unresolved. Germline CDR1 reads MDHEN; CDR2 reads SYDVKM. V dropped 6 bases and J dropped 10 bases, with 10 bases sitting between them. The CDR3 length is 11 residues. The CDR3 loop is CASRGTGEQFF. CDR3 nucleotides: TGTGCCAGCAGGGGTACCGGGGAGCAGTTCTTC.

The chain has TRBV5-1 and TRBJ1-3; no definite D call. Germline CDR1 SGHRS, CDR2 YFSETQ. The length of the CDR3 is 14 residues. V dropped 0 bases and J dropped 1 base, with 5 bases sitting between them. CDR3 sequence reads: CASSLGVSGNTIYF. As DNA, the CDR3 is TGCGCCAGCAGCTTGGGCGTTTCTGGAAACACCATATATTTT.

The gene calls are TRBV11-2 and TRBJ1-1; D ambiguous. The V end lost 1 base, the J end lost 4 bases, and 10 bases lay between the germline ends. The germline V gene encodes CDR1 SGHAT and CDR2 FQNNGV. The CDR3 is made up of 14 amino acids. CDR3 loop: CASSLVLSGTEAFF. In nucleotides, the CDR3 is TGTGCCAGCAGCTTAGTCTTGTCGGGCACTGAAGCTTTCTTT.

In this sample, this clone turned up once. The chain uses TRBV7-2 and TRBJ1-1; no reliable D call. Trimming took 5 bases from V and 1 from J, leaving 8 bases between them. This CDR3 has 13 amino acids. In germline, CDR1 is SGHTA, CDR2 FQGNSA. The CDR3: CASSPYKNTEAFF. CDR3 DNA: TGTGCCAGCAGCCCGTACAAGAACACTGAAGCTTTCTTT. The entire variable domain, with the rest obtained from reference TRBV7-2 and TRBJ1-1, is as follows: GAGVSQSPSNKVTEKGKDVELRCDPISGHTALYWYRQSLGQGLEFLIYFQGNSAPDKSGLPSDRFSAERTGGSVSTLTIQRTQQEDSAVYLCASSPYKNTEAFFGQGTRLTVV.

A note on this clone: Other DNA sequences within the sample encode an identical CDR3. This chain links TRBV2 with TRBJ1-5; unclear D gene. Trimming shortened V by 6 bases and J by 2 bases, and 8 bases separated the two germline ends. CDR1 is SNHLY, CDR2 FYNNEI, per germline. This CDR3 comprises 13 residues. This chain's CDR3 is CASRRTGNQPQHF. CDR3 coding DNA: TGTGCCAGCAGGCGCACGGGCAATCAGCCCCAGCATTTT.

The rearrangement links TRBV7-2 to TRBJ1-1; D is unresolved. This CDR3 is 13 amino acids long. The V and J ends lost 0 bases and 1 base respectively, with 3 bases between them. Germline V gene lookup returns CDR1 SGHTA and CDR2 FQGNSA. CDR3 in amino acids: CASSLAGNTEAFF. The CDR3, as DNA: TGTGCCAGCAGCTTAGCTGGGAACACTGAAGCTTTCTTT.

The rearrangement uses TRBV12-5 and TRBJ2-3; 10 nucleotides agree with TRBD1. CDR1 is LGHNT, CDR2 FRNRAP, per germline. The trim removed 6 bases at V and 5 bases at J, leaving 8 bases unmatched. The CDR3 spans 15 residues. CDR3: CASGIDRGRRDTQYF. Written as DNA, the CDR3 is TGTGCTAGTGGCATTGACAGGGGGCGAAGAGATACGCAGTATTTT.

The chain joins TRBV5-5 to TRBJ1-1; unclear D gene. This CDR3 is built from 14 residues. Germline CDR1 and CDR2: SGHKS and YYEKEE (reference sequence). With 0 bases removed from V and 6 bases from J, the gap between germline ends came to 12 bases. The CDR3 loop is CASSLGQSSAEAFF. The CDR3 DNA reads TGTGCCAGCAGCTTGGGGCAGTCAAGCGCTGAAGCTTTCTTT.

The chain links TRBV7-2 to TRBJ2-5; 9 positions agree with TRBD1. The junction had 8 bases not matched to a gene; V was cut back by 5 bases and J by 4 bases. This CDR3 comprises 15 residues. Germline values: CDR1 SGHTA, CDR2 FQGNSA. Here the CDR3 DNA reads TGTGCCAGCAGCCCAGGGACAGGGTTCCGAGAGACCCAGTACTTC. Protein product: CASSPGTGFRETQYF. Together with reference TRBV7-2 and TRBJ2-5, the CDR3 gives the full variable domain: GAGVSQSPSNKVTEKGKDVELRCDPISGHTALYWYRQSLGQGLEFLIYFQGNSAPDKSGLPSDRFSAERTGGSVSTLTIQRTQQEDSAVYLCASSPGTGFRETQYFGPGTRLLVL.

The CDR3 loop is CASSAAGDYEQYV. CDR3 coding DNA: TGTGCCAGCAGTGCGGCGGGGGACTACGAGCAGTACGTC. The V gene is TRBV6-1, the J gene TRBJ2-7; 7 bases fit TRBD2. The trim removed 4 bases at V and 3 bases at J, leaving 3 bases unmatched. This CDR3 comprises 13 residues. Germline V gene sequence: CDR1 MNHNS, CDR2 SASEGT.